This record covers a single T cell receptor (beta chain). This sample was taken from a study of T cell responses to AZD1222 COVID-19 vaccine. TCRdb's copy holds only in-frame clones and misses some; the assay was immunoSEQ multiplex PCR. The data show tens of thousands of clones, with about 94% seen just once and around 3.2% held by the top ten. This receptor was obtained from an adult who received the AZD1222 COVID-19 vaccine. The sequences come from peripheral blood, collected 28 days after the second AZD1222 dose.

CDR3 nucleotides: TGTGCCAGCAGTTTCTTGAGGGAAACTCAGCCCCAGCATTTT. Its protein product is CASSFLRETQPQHF. The V gene is TRBV28, the J gene TRBJ1-5; D remains ambiguous. Deletions cut 3 bases from V and 6 bases from J, with 12 bases between. The germline gives CDR1 MDHEN, CDR2 SYDVKM. The length of the CDR3 is 14 residues.